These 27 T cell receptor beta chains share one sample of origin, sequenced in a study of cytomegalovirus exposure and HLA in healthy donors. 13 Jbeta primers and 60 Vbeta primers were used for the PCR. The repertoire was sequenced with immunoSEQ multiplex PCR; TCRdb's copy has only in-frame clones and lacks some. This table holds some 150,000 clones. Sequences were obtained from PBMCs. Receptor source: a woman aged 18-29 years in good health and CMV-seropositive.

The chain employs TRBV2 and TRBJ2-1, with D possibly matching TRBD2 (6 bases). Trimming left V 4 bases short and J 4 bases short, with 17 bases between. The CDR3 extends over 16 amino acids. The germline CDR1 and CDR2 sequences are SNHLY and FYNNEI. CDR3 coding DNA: TGTGCCAGCAGTGTGGCCAGAGCGGGCCTATACAATGAGCAGTTCTTC. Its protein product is CASSVARAGLYNEQFF.

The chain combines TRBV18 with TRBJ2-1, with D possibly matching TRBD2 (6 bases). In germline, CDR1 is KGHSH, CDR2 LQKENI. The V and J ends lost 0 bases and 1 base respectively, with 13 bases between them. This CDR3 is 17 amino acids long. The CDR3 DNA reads TGTGCCAGCTCACCACCTCCGGACGGAGGGTCCTACAATGAGCAGTTCTTC. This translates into CASSPPPDGGSYNEQFF.

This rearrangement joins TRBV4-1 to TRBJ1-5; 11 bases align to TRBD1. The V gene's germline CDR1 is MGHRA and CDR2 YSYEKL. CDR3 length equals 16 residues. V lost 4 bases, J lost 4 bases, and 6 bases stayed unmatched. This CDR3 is CASSPAGQGANQPQHF. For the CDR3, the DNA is TGCGCCAGCAGCCCTGCAGGACAGGGGGCTAATCAGCCCCAGCATTTT.

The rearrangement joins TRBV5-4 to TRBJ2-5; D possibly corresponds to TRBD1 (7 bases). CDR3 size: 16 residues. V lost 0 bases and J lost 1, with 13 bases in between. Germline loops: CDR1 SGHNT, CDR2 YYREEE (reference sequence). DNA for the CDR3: TGTGCCAGCAGCTTGGCCGGAGGGGGCCCCCAAGAGACCCAGTACTTC. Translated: CASSLAGGGPQETQYF.

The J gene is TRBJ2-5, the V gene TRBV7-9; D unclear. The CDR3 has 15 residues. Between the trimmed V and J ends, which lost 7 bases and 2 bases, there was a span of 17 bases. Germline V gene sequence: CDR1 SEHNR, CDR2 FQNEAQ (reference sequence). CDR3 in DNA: TGTGCCAGCACCCCAGGTATGGTGGATCAAGAGACCCAGTACTTC. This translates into CASTPGMVDQETQYF. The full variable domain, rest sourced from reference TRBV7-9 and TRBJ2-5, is DTGVSQNPRHKITKRGQNVTFRCDPISEHNRLYWYRQTLGQGPEFLTYFQNEAQLEKSRLLSDRFSAERPKGSFSTLEIQRTEQGDSAMYLCASTPGMVDQETQYFGPGTRLLVL.

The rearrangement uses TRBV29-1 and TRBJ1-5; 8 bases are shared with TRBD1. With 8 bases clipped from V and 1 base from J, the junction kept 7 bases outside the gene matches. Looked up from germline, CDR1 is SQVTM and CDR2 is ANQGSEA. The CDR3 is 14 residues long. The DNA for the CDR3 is TGCAGCACATGGACAGGGATGAGCAATCAGCCCCAGCATTTT. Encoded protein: CSTWTGMSNQPQHF.

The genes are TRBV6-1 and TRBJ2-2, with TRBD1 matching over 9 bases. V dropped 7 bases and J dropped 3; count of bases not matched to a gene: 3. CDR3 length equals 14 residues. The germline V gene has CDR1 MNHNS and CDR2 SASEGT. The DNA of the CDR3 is TGTGCCAGCACTAGACAGGGGGACACCGGGGAGCTGTTTTTT. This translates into CASTRQGDTGELFF.

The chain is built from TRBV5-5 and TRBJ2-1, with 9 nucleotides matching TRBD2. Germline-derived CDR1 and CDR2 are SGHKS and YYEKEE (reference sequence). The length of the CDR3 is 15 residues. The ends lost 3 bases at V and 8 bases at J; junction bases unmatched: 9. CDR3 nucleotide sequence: TGTGCCAGCAGCTGGGCGGCGGGAGGGCAATATGAGCAGTTCTTC. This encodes CASSWAAGGQYEQFF.

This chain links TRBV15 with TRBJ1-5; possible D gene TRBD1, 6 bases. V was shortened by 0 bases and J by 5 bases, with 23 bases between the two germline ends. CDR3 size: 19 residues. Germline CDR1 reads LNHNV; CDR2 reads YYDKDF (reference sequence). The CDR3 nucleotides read TGTGCCACCAGCAGAGATCGGATGGCAGGGGAAGAAGTGGATCAGCCCCAGCATTTT. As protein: CATSRDRMAGEEVDQPQHF.

CDR3 residues: CASSRDRGLGYTF. The CDR3 nucleotides are TGCGCCAGCAGCAGGGACAGGGGGCTTGGCTACACCTTC. The chain uses TRBV5-1 and TRBJ1-2; the match to TRBD1 covers 12 bases. Germline V lookup: CDR1 SGHRS, CDR2 YFSETQ. The CDR3 loop spans 13 amino acids. V dropped 4 bases and J dropped 7; count of bases not matched to a gene: 2.

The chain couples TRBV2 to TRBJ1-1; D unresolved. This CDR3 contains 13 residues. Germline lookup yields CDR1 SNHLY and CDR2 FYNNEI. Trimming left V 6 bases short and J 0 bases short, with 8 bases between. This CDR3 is CASRSHLNTEAFF. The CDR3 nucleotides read TGTGCCAGCAGGAGTCACTTGAACACTGAAGCTTTCTTT. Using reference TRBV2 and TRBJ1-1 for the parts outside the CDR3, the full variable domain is EPEVTQTPSHQVTQMGQEVILRCVPISNHLYFYWYRQILGQKVEFLVSFYNNEISEKSEIFDDQFSVERPDGSNFTLKIRSTKLEDSAMYFCASRSHLNTEAFFGQGTRLTVV.

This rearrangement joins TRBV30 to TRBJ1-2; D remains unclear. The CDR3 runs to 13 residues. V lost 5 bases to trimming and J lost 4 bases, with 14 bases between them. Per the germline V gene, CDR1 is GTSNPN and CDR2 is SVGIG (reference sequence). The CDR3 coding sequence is TGTGCCTGGGACTCGACCGGCCGCTATGGCTACACCTTC. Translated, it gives CAWDSTGRYGYTF.

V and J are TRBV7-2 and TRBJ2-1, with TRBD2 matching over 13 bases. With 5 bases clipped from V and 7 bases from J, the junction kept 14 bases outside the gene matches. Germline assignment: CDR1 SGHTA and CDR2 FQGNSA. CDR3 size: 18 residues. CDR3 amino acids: CASSRTSGRASIGNEQFF. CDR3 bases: TGTGCCAGCAGCCGAACTAGCGGGAGGGCCTCAATAGGGAATGAGCAGTTCTTC.

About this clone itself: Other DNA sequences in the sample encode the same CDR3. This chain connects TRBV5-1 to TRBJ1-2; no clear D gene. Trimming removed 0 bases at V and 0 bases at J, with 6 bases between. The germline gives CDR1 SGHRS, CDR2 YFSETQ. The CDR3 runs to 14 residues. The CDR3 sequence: CASSLAGSNYGYTF. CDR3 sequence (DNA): TGCGCCAGCAGCTTGGCGGGGTCTAACTATGGCTACACCTTC. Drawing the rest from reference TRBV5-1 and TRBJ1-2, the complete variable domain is KAGVTQTPRYLIKTRGQQVTLSCSPISGHRSVSWYQQTPGQGLQFLFEYFSETQRNKGNFPGRFSGRQFSNSRSEMNVSTLELGDSALYLCASSLAGSNYGYTFGSGTRLTVV.

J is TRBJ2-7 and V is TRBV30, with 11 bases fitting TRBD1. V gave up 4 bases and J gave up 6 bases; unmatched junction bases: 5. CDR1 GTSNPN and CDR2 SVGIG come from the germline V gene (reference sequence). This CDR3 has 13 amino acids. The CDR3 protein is CAWMADRGREQYF. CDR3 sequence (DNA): TGTGCCTGGATGGCGGACAGGGGGCGCGAGCAGTACTTC.

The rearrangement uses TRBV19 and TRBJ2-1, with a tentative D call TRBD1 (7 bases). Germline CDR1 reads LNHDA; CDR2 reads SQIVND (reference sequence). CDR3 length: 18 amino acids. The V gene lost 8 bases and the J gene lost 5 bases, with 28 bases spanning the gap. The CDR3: CASHPGVDGQGGNNEQFF. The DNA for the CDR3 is TGTGCCAGTCACCCCGGTGTTGATGGCCAGGGGGGAAACAATGAGCAGTTCTTC. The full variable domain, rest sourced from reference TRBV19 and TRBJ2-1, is DGGITQSPKYLFRKEGQNVTLSCEQNLNHDAMYWYRQDPGQGLRLIYYSQIVNDFQKGDIAEGYSVSREKKESFPLTVTSAQKNPTAFYLCASHPGVDGQGGNNEQFFGPGTRLTVL.

The CDR3 reads CASSTRLPGQGADNYGYTF. As DNA, the CDR3 is TGTGCCAGCTCAACTCGACTCCCCGGACAGGGGGCCGATAACTATGGCTACACCTTC. The chain carries TRBV18 and TRBJ1-2; 11 bases are shared with TRBD1. V shed 5 bases and J 1 base; nucleotides not matched to a gene: 15. Germline V gene lookup returns CDR1 KGHSH and CDR2 LQKENI. This CDR3 spans 19 amino acids.

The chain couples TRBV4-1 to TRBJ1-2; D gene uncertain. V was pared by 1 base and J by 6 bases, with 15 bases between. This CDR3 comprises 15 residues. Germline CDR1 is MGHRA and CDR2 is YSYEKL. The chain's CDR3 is CASSQGGFGGNGYTF. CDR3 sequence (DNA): TGCGCCAGCAGCCAAGGGGGATTCGGAGGTAATGGCTACACCTTC.

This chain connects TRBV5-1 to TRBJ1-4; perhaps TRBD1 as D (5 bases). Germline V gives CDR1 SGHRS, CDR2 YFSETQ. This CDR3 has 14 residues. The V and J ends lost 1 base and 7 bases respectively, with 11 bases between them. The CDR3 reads CASSLKLGPEKLFF. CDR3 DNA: TGCGCCAGCAGCTTGAAACTGGGGCCTGAAAAACTGTTTTTT.

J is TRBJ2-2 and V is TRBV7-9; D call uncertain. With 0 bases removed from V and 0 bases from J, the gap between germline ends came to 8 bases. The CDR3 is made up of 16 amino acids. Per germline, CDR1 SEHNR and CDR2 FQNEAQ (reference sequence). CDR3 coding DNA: TGTGCCAGCAGCTTAGCCAGAAACGCGAACACCGGGGAGCTGTTTTTT. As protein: CASSLARNANTGELFF.

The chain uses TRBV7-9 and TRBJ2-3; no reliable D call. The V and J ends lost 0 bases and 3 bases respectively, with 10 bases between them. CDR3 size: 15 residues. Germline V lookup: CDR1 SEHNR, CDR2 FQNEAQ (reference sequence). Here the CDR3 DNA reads TGTGCCAGCAGCTTAGCGGTCCGCGCGACAGATACGCAGTATTTT. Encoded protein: CASSLAVRATDTQYF.

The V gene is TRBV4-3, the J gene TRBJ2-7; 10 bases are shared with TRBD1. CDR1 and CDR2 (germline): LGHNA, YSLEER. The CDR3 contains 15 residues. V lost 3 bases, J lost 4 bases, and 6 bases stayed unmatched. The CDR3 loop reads CASSHSGTGEYEQYF. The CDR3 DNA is TGCGCCAGCAGCCACTCCGGGACAGGGGAATACGAGCAGTACTTC.

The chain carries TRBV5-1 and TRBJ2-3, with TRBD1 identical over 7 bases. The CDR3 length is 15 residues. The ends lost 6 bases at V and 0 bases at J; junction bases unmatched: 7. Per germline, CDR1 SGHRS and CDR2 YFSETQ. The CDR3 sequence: CASTGQASSTDTQYF. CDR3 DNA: TGCGCCAGCACTGGACAGGCCTCTAGCACAGATACGCAGTATTTT.

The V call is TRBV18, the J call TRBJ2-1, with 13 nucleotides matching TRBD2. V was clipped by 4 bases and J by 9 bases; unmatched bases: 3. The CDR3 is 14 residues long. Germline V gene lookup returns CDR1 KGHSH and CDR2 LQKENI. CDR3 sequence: CASSRTSGSGEQFF. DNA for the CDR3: TGTGCCAGCTCACGGACTAGCGGGAGTGGTGAGCAGTTCTTC.

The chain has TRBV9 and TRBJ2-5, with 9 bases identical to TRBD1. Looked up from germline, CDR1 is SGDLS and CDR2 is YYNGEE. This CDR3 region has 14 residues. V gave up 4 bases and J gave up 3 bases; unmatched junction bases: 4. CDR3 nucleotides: TGTGCCAGCAGCTCGGGACAGGGTAAAGAGACCCAGTACTTC. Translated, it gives CASSSGQGKETQYF.

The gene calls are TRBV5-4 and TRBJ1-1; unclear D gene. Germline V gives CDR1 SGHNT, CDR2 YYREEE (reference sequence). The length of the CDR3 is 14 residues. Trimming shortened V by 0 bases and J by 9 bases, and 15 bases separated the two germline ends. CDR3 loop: CASSLVKPGSQAFF. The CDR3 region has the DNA TGTGCCAGCAGCTTGGTTAAGCCAGGAAGTCAAGCTTTCTTT.

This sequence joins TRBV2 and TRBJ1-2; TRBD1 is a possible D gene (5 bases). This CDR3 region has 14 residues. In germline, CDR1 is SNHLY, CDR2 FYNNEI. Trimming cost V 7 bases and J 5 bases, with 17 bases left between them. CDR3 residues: CASIPTELGYGYTF. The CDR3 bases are TGTGCCAGCATTCCGACAGAGCTGGGGTATGGCTACACCTTC.